The source of this TCR beta chain is a study of Ad26.COV2.S vaccination and SARS-CoV-2 variants. Indicated treatment: 19 received Ad26.COV2.S at low or high dose, single or two shots; about 5 received placebo; per-sample allocation not given. Sampling was done on day 63 after the first vaccine or placebo injection. An 18-55-year-old adult in Boston served as donor. V was pared by 5 bases and J by 1 base, with 13 bases between. The CDR3 sequence is 15 residues long. CDR1 and CDR2 from the germline V gene are MNHNY and SVGAGI (reference sequence). Assay used: immunoSEQ multiplex PCR; TCRdb lists only in-frame clones, some missing. The sample includes hundreds of thousands of clones, 89% seen only once; the top ten take nearly 1.5%.

The rearrangement joins TRBV6-6 to TRBJ2-3, with TRBD2 as a possible D gene (5 bases). This TCR derives from a person between 18 and 65 years old who received the Ad26.COV2.S COVID-19 vaccine or a placebo. Sequencing used peripheral blood, obtained in a trial of Ad26.COV2.S vaccine versus placebo. This CDR3 is CASSRLSGRTDTQYF. CDR3 DNA sequence: TGTGCCAGCAGTCGCCTCAGCGGTCGCACAGATACGCAGTATTTT.